These 21 T cell receptor beta chains came from one sample sequenced in a study of blood T cell repertoires in COVID-19. Measured with immunoSEQ multiplex PCR; TCRdb has only the in-frame clones, and not every one. The table shows a few hundred thousand clones, with about 86% occurring only once. Sequenced input: peripheral blood. These receptors were obtained from a woman between 50 and 59 years old with acute or convalescent COVID-19.

V and J are TRBV5-5 and TRBJ1-3; D uncertain. The CDR3 consists of 18 residues. V shed 4 bases and J shed 0 bases, with 20 bases lying between them. Germline lookup yields CDR1 SGHKS and CDR2 YYEKEE (reference sequence). CDR3 coding DNA: TGTGCCAGCAGCCCGTCCCCCCCAGGCTCTTTCTCTGGAAACACCATATATTTT. Amino acids: CASSPSPPGSFSGNTIYF. The complete variable domain, with remaining parts taken from reference TRBV5-5 and TRBJ1-3, reads DAGVTQSPTHLIKTRGQQVTLRCSPISGHKSVSWYQQVLGQGPQFIFQYYEKEERGRGNFPDRFSARQFPNYSSELNVNALLLGDSALYLCASSPSPPGSFSGNTIYFGEGSWLTVV.

The J gene is TRBJ1-6, the V gene TRBV6-5; the match to TRBD1 covers 7 bases. Trimming took 7 bases from V and 7 from J; bases not matched to a gene: 7. Germline loops: CDR1 MNHEY, CDR2 SVGAGI. This CDR3 contains 14 residues. This CDR3 reads CASIQGDRNSPLHF. CDR3 DNA sequence: TGTGCCAGCATCCAAGGGGACAGAAATTCACCCCTCCACTTT.

This chain uses TRBV6-2 or TRBV6-3 with TRBJ2-5; 9 bases fit TRBD2. V dropped 0 bases and J dropped 4; count of bases not matched to a gene: 6. There are 16 residues in the CDR3. Germline V gene lookup returns CDR1 MNHEY and CDR2 SVGEGT. CDR3 sequence reads: CASSYSWRGGRETQYF. CDR3 nucleotides: TGTGCCAGCAGTTACTCGTGGCGGGGGGGCCGAGAGACCCAGTACTTC.

This clone showed up just once. This chain uses TRBV5-4 with TRBJ1-5, with 8 positions matching TRBD1. Germline V gene data show CDR1 as SGHNT and CDR2 as YYREEE (reference sequence). Unmatched junction bases numbered 2, after V lost 1 base and J lost 2 bases. The CDR3 runs to 15 residues. The CDR3 DNA reads TGTGCCAGCAGCTTGCAGGGGGCGGGCAATCAGCCCCAGCATTTT. It translates to CASSLQGAGNQPQHF.

This clone has more than one count but fewer than ten. This chain links TRBV6-2 or TRBV6-3 with TRBJ2-1; 9 nucleotides line up with TRBD1. After removal of 0 bases from V and 14 bases from J, the junction contained 17 bases not matched to a gene. The CDR3 has 17 amino acids. Germline V CDR1 and CDR2: MNHEY, SVGEGT. The CDR3 region is CASSYSRGQGFGGVEFF. In DNA form, the CDR3 reads TGTGCCAGCAGTTACTCGCGGGGACAGGGTTTTGGTGGGGTGGAGTTCTTC.

The chain joins TRBV12-3 or TRBV12-4 to TRBJ2-1; 13 nucleotides line up with TRBD2. After removal of 6 bases from V and 16 bases from J, the junction contained 6 bases not matched to a gene. The length of the CDR3 is 12 residues. The DNA for the CDR3 is TGTGCCAGCAGCCTTAGGACTAGCGGGGGCTTCTTC. This sequence encodes CASSLRTSGGFF.

The genes are TRBV5-6 and TRBJ2-6, with D uncertain. Germline V gene lookup returns CDR1 SGHDT and CDR2 YYEEEE. The CDR3 sequence is 16 residues long. V was pared by 0 bases and J by 4 bases, with 11 bases between. The CDR3: CASSLGFQAGANVLTF. The CDR3 nucleotides read TGTGCCAGCAGCTTGGGGTTTCAGGCCGGGGCCAACGTCCTGACTTTC.

A few counts support this clone. The chain employs TRBV7-9 and TRBJ1-5, with no clear D. CDR1 and CDR2 from the germline V gene are SEHNR and FQNEAQ (reference sequence). CDR3 length: 13 residues. The ends were cut back, 5 bases at V and 7 bases at J, with 12 bases in the middle. The CDR3 sequence: CASSTVSGQPQHF. Here the CDR3 DNA reads TGTGCCAGCAGCACCGTTTCAGGACAGCCCCAGCATTTT. The whole variable domain, remainder taken from reference TRBV7-9 and TRBJ1-5, is DTGVSQNPRHKITKRGQNVTFRCDPISEHNRLYWYRQTLGQGPEFLTYFQNEAQLEKSRLLSDRFSAERPKGSFSTLEIQRTEQGDSAMYLCASSTVSGQPQHFGDGTRLSIL.

This clone was picked up one time. The chain has TRBV19 and TRBJ2-5, with 9 bases aligning to TRBD2. Germline V lookup: CDR1 LNHDA, CDR2 SQIVND (reference sequence). The CDR3 runs to 14 residues. V trimming: 5 bases; J trimming: 5 bases; junction bases outside the gene matches: 6. CDR3 residues: CASSGRTSVETQYF. CDR3 in DNA: TGTGCCAGTAGTGGGAGGACTAGCGTGGAGACCCAGTACTTC.

This clone came up once. This chain joins TRBV3-1 (or the pseudogene TRBV3-2) and TRBJ1-5; D is ambiguous. V lost 1 base and J lost 0, with 10 bases in between. The germline V gene encodes CDR1 LGHDT and CDR2 YNNKEL (reference sequence). The CDR3 extends over 16 amino acids. CDR3 sequence (DNA): TGTGCCAGCAGCCAAGGGTTCAGTCATAGCAATCAGCCCCAGCATTTT. Translating it yields CASSQGFSHSNQPQHF.

The CDR3 protein is CASSSLSGNTIYF. CDR3 DNA: TGTGCCAGCAGTTCACTCTCTGGAAACACCATATATTTT. This chain joins TRBV27 and TRBJ1-3; D uncertain. CDR3 length: 13 amino acids. V lost 4 bases and J lost 0, with 4 bases in between. CDR1 is MNHEY and CDR2 is SMNVEV in the germline V gene (reference sequence).

The chain employs TRBV2 and TRBJ1-1; D remains unclear. The V gene's germline CDR1 is SNHLY and CDR2 FYNNEI. With 6 bases removed from V and 1 base from J, the gap between germline ends came to 12 bases. This CDR3 comprises 14 residues. CDR3 coding DNA: TGTGCCAGCAGAACCGTTCCGGGGAACACTGAAGCTTTCTTT. Its translation is CASRTVPGNTEAFF.

The V call is TRBV7-2, the J call TRBJ1-2; TRBD1 matches 8 bases. CDR1 is SGHTA, CDR2 FQGNSA, per germline. The CDR3 is 15 amino acids. The V gene end was trimmed by 3 bases and the J gene end by 0 bases; junction bases not matched to a gene: 3. The chain's CDR3 is CASSFAQGANYGYTF. The CDR3 bases are TGTGCCAGCAGCTTCGCACAGGGGGCTAACTATGGCTACACCTTC.

V and J are TRBV28 and TRBJ2-7; 9 bases align to TRBD1. Germline V gene lookup returns CDR1 MDHEN and CDR2 SYDVKM. The CDR3 loop spans 13 amino acids. V gave up 6 bases and J gave up 7 bases; unmatched junction bases: 7. The CDR3 loop reads CASRLQGAGEQYF. Here the CDR3 DNA reads TGTGCCAGCAGATTACAGGGGGCCGGGGAGCAGTACTTC.

V usage is TRBV6-5 and J usage is TRBJ2-5; D may be TRBD1 (6 bases). CDR1 and CDR2 (germline): MNHEY, SVGAGI. This CDR3 contains 15 residues. V was shortened by 6 bases and J by 1 base, with 15 bases between the two germline ends. The CDR3 DNA follows: TGTGCCAGCAGACGCCTTCCGACAGGCCAAGAGACCCAGTACTTC. It is translated as CASRRLPTGQETQYF.

The chain is built from TRBV18 and TRBJ2-5, with D possibly being TRBD1 (6 bases). The CDR3 spans 13 residues. In germline, CDR1 is KGHSH, CDR2 LQKENI. Deletions cut 4 bases from V and 5 bases from J, with 11 bases between. The DNA for the CDR3 is TGTGCCAGCTCACAACAGGGATGGGAGACCCAGTACTTC. Translation gives CASSQQGWETQYF.

The chain recombines TRBV11-3 with TRBJ2-3, with D tentatively TRBD2 (5 bases). V lost 4 bases to trimming and J lost 2 bases, with 13 bases between them. This CDR3 comprises 15 residues. Germline-derived CDR1 and CDR2 are SGHNT and YENEEA. CDR3 protein: CASSSLKGATDTQYF. The CDR3 DNA is TGTGCCAGCAGCTCCCTCAAGGGAGCCACAGATACGCAGTATTTT.

This sequence joins TRBV18 and TRBJ1-1; D ambiguous. From germline, CDR1 is KGHSH and CDR2 LQKENI. This CDR3 has 13 residues. Trimming removed 3 bases from V and 3 bases from J, with 8 bases in between. CDR3 protein: CASSPMGDTEAFF. CDR3 coding DNA: TGTGCCAGCTCACCGATGGGAGACACTGAAGCTTTCTTT.

This clone was observed a handful of times. The chain employs TRBV7-2 and TRBJ1-1; 7 bases map to TRBD1. CDR3 length equals 13 residues. CDR1 and CDR2 from the germline V gene are SGHTA and FQGNSA. J lost 7 bases, V lost 3 bases, and 5 bases had no gene match. The CDR3 sequence is CASSFDRAGEAFF. CDR3 nucleotides: TGTGCCAGCAGCTTCGACAGGGCGGGTGAAGCTTTCTTT.

The rearrangement uses TRBV7-9 and TRBJ1-4; 11 nucleotides match TRBD1. V gave up 2 bases and J gave up 6 bases; unmatched junction bases: 2. CDR3 size: 15 residues. CDR1 is SEHNR, CDR2 FQNEAQ, per germline (reference sequence). CDR3 amino acids: CASSLWTGGDEKLFF. Written as DNA, the CDR3 is TGTGCCAGCAGCTTATGGACAGGGGGCGATGAAAAACTGTTTTTT.

This clone turned up a few times. This chain links TRBV7-9 with TRBJ1-2, with D unresolved. V shed 1 base and J shed 8 bases, with 11 bases lying between them. The CDR3 runs to 13 residues. Germline assignment: CDR1 SEHNR and CDR2 FQNEAQ (reference sequence). The DNA for the CDR3 is TGTGCCAGCAGCTTAGACGGTGGAGGCGGCTACACCTTC. This codes for CASSLDGGGGYTF.